The 22 T cell receptor beta chains given below trace back to one sample, sequenced in a study of blood T cells in healthy people across ages. Alongside a J-beta primer mix, a sample-barcoded 5' primer served in a second PCR lasting roughly 6 to 12 cycles. From the 5' RACE reads, TCRdb called clonotypes with MiXCR, one entry per CDR3 protein. Found here are under 1,100,000 distinct CDR3 sequences, 20% to 25% of them singletons; the top ten hold 0.65% to 0.75%. These data were also filed under a second study, of T cells of mothers and their children.

The sequenced sample was blood. The receptors were gathered from a girl aged 2 to 9 in good health.

This clonotype occurred a few times. Compared with germline, one end of the junction differs, possibly owing to a read error. This chain uses TRBV20-1 with TRBJ2-3; 7 nucleotides agree with TRBD2. Germline lookup yields CDR1 DFQATT and CDR2 SNEGSKA (reference sequence). The CDR3 totals 13 residues. CDR3 nucleotide sequence: TGCAGTGCTAGGGGGGGGTCCACAGATGCGCAGTATTTT. It specifies CSARGGSTDAQYF.

The chain is built from TRBV6-1 and TRBJ2-2, with a tentative D call TRBD1 (6 bases). V lost 5 bases to trimming and J lost 4 bases, with 11 bases between them. This CDR3 is built from 14 residues. The germline gives CDR1 MNHNS, CDR2 SASEGT. CDR3 DNA: TGTGCCAGCAGTAAGACAGGAGGCACCGGGGAGCTGTTTTTT. It yields the protein CASSKTGGTGELFF.

The chain recombines TRBV7-9 with TRBJ2-7; possibly TRBD1 for D (5 bases). CDR1 and CDR2 from the germline V gene are SEHNR and FQNEAQ (reference sequence). V lost 10 bases, J lost 1 base, and 17 bases lay in between. CDR3 length: 14 residues. The CDR3 nucleotides are TGTGCCATCCAGACCAACGCAGGGTCCTACGAGCAGTACTTC. Amino acid sequence: CAIQTNAGSYEQYF.

The rearrangement links TRBV5-1 to TRBJ2-7; D possibly corresponds to TRBD1 (5 bases). This CDR3 has 14 residues. Germline V gene data show CDR1 as SGHRS and CDR2 as YFSETQ. Trimming stripped 2 bases from V and 5 bases from J, with 14 bases between. CDR3 in amino acids: CASSFQGSGDEQYF. The CDR3 DNA follows: TGCGCCAGCAGCTTCCAGGGATCCGGAGACGAGCAGTACTTC.

This rearrangement joins TRBV5-1 to TRBJ2-1, with TRBD2 identical over 8 bases. This CDR3 has 15 residues. Trimming at V came to 3 bases and at J to 4 bases, leaving 6 bases not matched to a gene. Germline values: CDR1 SGHRS, CDR2 YFSETQ. In DNA form, the CDR3 reads TGCGCCAGCAGCTATGGCGGGAGGTTTTACAATGAGCAGTTCTTC. It encodes CASSYGGRFYNEQFF.

The V call is TRBV20-1, the J call TRBJ2-1, with a weak D call TRBD2 (5 bases). This CDR3 contains 15 residues. Trimming stripped 8 bases from V and 0 bases from J, with 17 bases between. Per the germline V gene, CDR1 is DFQATT and CDR2 is SNEGSKA (reference sequence). The CDR3 sequence: CSQETWESSYNEQFF. DNA for the CDR3: TGCAGTCAGGAAACCTGGGAGAGCTCCTACAATGAGCAGTTCTTC.

This clonotype was seen only a few times. The rearrangement joins TRBV19 to TRBJ2-5; possibly TRBD1 for D (5 bases). The assigned J gene may be wrong: the sequence end matches TRBJ2-7 better. CDR3 length equals 15 residues. Germline lookup yields CDR1 LNHDA and CDR2 SQIVND (reference sequence). The DNA of the CDR3 is TGTGCCAGTAGTCTACAGGTCACCTCCTCCTACGAGCAGTACTTC. Residues: CASSLQVTSSYEQYF.

The rearrangement joins TRBV2 to TRBJ2-7; D is unclear. Germline V gives CDR1 SNHLY, CDR2 FYNNEI. The CDR3 is 14 residues long. Trimming shortened V by 8 bases and J by 2 bases, and 16 bases separated the two germline ends. In nucleotides, the CDR3 is TGTGCCAGCTGGACCGCGGCCCTGACCTACGAGCAGTACTTC. This encodes CASWTAALTYEQYF.

This clonotype appeared a few times. This chain links TRBV7-9 with TRBJ2-1; 7 positions match TRBD1. The V and J ends lost 6 bases and 4 bases, in that order; junction bases with no gene match: 9. The CDR3 runs 15 residues. CDR1 is SEHNR and CDR2 is FQNEAQ in the germline V gene (reference sequence). CDR3 nucleotides: TGTGCCAGCAGGTCGGCCGGGACAGATTACAATGAGCAGTTCTTC. Translating gives CASRSAGTDYNEQFF.

The chain employs TRBV7-8 and TRBJ2-6; 10 bases fit TRBD1. V shed 4 bases and J 0 bases; nucleotides not matched to a gene: 18. There are 22 residues in the CDR3. In germline, CDR1 is SGHVS, CDR2 FQNEAQ. The CDR3 sequence is CASSSYPNMSGTGDSGANVLTF. Here the CDR3 DNA reads TGTGCCAGCAGCTCCTATCCAAACATGTCCGGGACAGGGGACTCTGGGGCCAACGTCCTGACTTTC.

The genes are TRBV14 and TRBJ2-7, with a tentative D call TRBD2 (5 bases). Trimming cost V 3 bases and J 4 bases, with 16 bases left between them. Germline-derived CDR1 and CDR2 are SGHDN and FVKESK. This CDR3 comprises 15 residues. The CDR3 reads CASSQHSAGRYEQYF. The CDR3 DNA follows: TGTGCCAGCAGCCAGCACTCGGCGGGCAGGTACGAGCAGTACTTC. Full variable domain (remainder filled in from reference TRBV14 and TRBJ2-7): EAGVTQFPSHSVIEKGQTVTLRCDPISGHDNLYWYRRVMGKEIKFLLHFVKESKQDESGMPNNRFLAERTGGTYSTLKVQPAELEDSGVYFCASSQHSAGRYEQYFGPGTRLTVT.

In DNA, the CDR3 is TGTGCCAGCAGCTTAGGCCCGACAGGGGAACGCGCCTATGGCTACACCTTC. Translated: CASSLGPTGERAYGYTF. The chain recombines TRBV11-3 with TRBJ1-2, with TRBD1 matching over 8 bases. The CDR3 is 17 residues long. Germline CDR1 reads SGHNT; CDR2 reads YENEEA. Trimming at V came to 1 base and at J to 4 bases, leaving 11 bases not matched to a gene.

This chain links TRBV6-6 with TRBJ2-2; 7 nucleotides agree with TRBD2. The CDR3 extends over 14 amino acids. The germline V gene encodes CDR1 MNHNY and CDR2 SVGAGI (reference sequence). Losses at the gene ends were 7 bases for V and 3 bases for J; bases not matched to a gene: 5. This chain's CDR3 is CASITRGDTGELFF. CDR3 DNA: TGTGCCAGCATCACACGGGGGGACACCGGGGAGCTGTTTTTT.

The chain employs TRBV2 and TRBJ2-5; 15 bases line up with TRBD2. The DNA matches TRBJ2-1 better at its end, which makes the J call doubtful. CDR3 length: 18 amino acids. Germline CDR1 reads SNHLY; CDR2 reads FYNNEI. DNA of the CDR3: TGTGCCAGCAGTGAAGCGTGGACTAGCGGGGGGGCCTCCAATGAGCAGTTCTTC. This gives the protein CASSEAWTSGGASNEQFF.

Turning to this clonotype: A read error is possible here, since a much larger clone lies one base away. V gene TRBV6-1 combines with J gene TRBJ2-1; D is undetermined. The J call may be faulty, since TRBJ2-7 better matches the DNA end. The CDR3 is 11 amino acids. In germline, CDR1 is MNHNS, CDR2 SASEGT. Written as DNA, the CDR3 is TGTGCCAGCAGTGAAGTGGGCGAGCAGTACTTC. Its translation is CASSEVGEQYF.

This clonotype was counted only a few times. The CDR3 DNA reads TGTGCCAGCAGCCACCCCACTAGCGGGGACAACGAGCAGTACTTC. Its protein product is CASSHPTSGDNEQYF. V usage is TRBV12-3 or TRBV12-4 and J usage is TRBJ2-5; the match to TRBD2 covers 10 bases. The last part of the DNA fits TRBJ2-7 better; the J call may be wrong. The CDR3 runs to 15 residues.

About this clonotype: Since a much larger clone is just one base distant, this may be a read error. V and J are TRBV7-9 and TRBJ2-7; a possible D gene is TRBD1 (5 bases). Germline V lookup: CDR1 SEHNR, CDR2 FQNEAQ (reference sequence). The CDR3 consists of 11 residues. The DNA for the CDR3 is TGTGCCGGCAGCTTAGGGGTCGAGCAGTACTTC. Translating it yields CAGSLGVEQYF.

CDR3 DNA: TGCGCCAGCAGCTTCGACAGAACGGGTGGCTACACCTTC. As protein: CASSFDRTGGYTF. The J gene is TRBJ1-2, the V gene TRBV5-1; weak D call: TRBD1 (5 bases). This CDR3 contains 13 residues. With 2 bases removed from V and 7 bases from J, the gap between germline ends came to 12 bases. Germline assignment: CDR1 SGHRS and CDR2 YFSETQ.

This clonotype came up a few times. CDR3 region: CASIRTDDVYTQYF. CDR3 DNA sequence: TGTGCCAGCATCAGGACAGACGATGTATATACGCAGTATTTT. The V call is TRBV7-9, the J call TRBJ2-3; TRBD1 might be the D (6 bases). In germline, CDR1 is SEHNR, CDR2 FQNEAQ (reference sequence). This CDR3 region has 14 residues. Trimming took 7 bases from V and 7 from J, leaving 18 bases between them.

CDR3 in DNA: TGCAGTGCTAGTACGTCCGCGGGATTATATCAAGAGACCCAGTACTTC. Encoded protein: CSASTSAGLYQETQYF. The chain combines TRBV20-1 with TRBJ2-5, with a tentative D call TRBD2 (6 bases). Germline V gives CDR1 DFQATT, CDR2 SNEGSKA (reference sequence). The CDR3 is made up of 16 amino acids. V was clipped by 3 bases and J by 2 bases, with 19 bases between them.

V gene TRBV3-1 combines with J gene TRBJ2-1; D remains unclear. The CDR3 loop spans 15 amino acids. Trimming took 0 bases from V and 5 from J, leaving 11 bases between them. Germline V gene data show CDR1 as LGHDT and CDR2 as YNNKEL (reference sequence). The CDR3 sequence: CASSQEVTENNEQFF. CDR3 DNA: TGTGCCAGCAGCCAAGAGGTCACGGAAAACAATGAGCAGTTCTTC.

The V gene is TRBV7-9, the J gene TRBJ2-1; 12 nucleotides align to TRBD2. The CDR3 consists of 14 residues. V gave up 8 bases and J gave up 4 bases; unmatched junction bases: 3. The germline V gene encodes CDR1 SEHNR and CDR2 FQNEAQ (reference sequence). The CDR3 loop reads CASEGLAGYNEQFF. The CDR3 DNA follows: TGTGCCAGCGAGGGACTAGCGGGTTACAATGAGCAGTTCTTC.